The text below deals with one T cell receptor beta chain. This CDR3 is 14 amino acids long. Germline CDR1 is LNHDA and CDR2 is SQIVND (reference sequence). V was shortened by 2 bases and J by 8 bases, with 15 bases between the two germline ends. The method was immunoSEQ multiplex PCR; TCRdb's version includes in-frame clones alone and lacks a portion of them. The sample contains over 55,000 clones, 82% of which appear only once. This specimen comes from a study of blood T cell repertoires in COVID-19. Study-wide background: Sources were T cells, B-cell-depleted T cells, or PBMCs; the material itself was cDNA or gDNA.

The TCR was taken from a woman in her fifties or sixties with acute or convalescent COVID-19. The chain couples TRBV19 to TRBJ1-1, with D perhaps TRBD1 (6 bases). The material sequenced was peripheral blood. The CDR3 spells CASSITGRNKEAFF. The CDR3 nucleotides are TGTGCCAGTAGTATAACAGGGCGAAATAAGGAAGCTTTCTTT.